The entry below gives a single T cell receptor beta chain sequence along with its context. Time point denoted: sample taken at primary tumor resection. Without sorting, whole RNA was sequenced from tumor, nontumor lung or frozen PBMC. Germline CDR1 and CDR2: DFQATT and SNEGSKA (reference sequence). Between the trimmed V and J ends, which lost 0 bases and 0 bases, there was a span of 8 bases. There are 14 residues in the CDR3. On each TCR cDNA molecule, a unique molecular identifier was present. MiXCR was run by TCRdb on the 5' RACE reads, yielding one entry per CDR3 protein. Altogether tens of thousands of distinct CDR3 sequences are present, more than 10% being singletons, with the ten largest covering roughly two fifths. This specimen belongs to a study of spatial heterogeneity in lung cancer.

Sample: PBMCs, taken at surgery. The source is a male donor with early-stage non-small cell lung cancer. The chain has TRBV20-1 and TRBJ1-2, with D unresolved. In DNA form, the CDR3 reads TGCAGTGCTAGAGATCCGTACTCTAACTATGGCTACACCTTC. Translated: CSARDPYSNYGYTF.